These T cell receptor beta chains were read from a single sample in a study of response to subunit inactivated influenza vaccine. MiXCR was run by TCRdb on the RT-PCR reads, yielding one entry per CDR3 protein. The table has 530,000 or so distinct CDR3 sequences, roughly 23% seen once. Source: CD4+ T cells sorted from PBMCs, taken 5 to 6 days after vaccination. Every receptor here comes from a man in his fifties or sixties who received an inactivated influenza vaccine. Both conserved end residues are part of each CDR3. D genes are given only for firm matches. Expanded clones are given a class, and other clones once, few, many or no size at all.

D	size	V	J	DNA	CDR3
NA	NA	TRBV29-1	TRBJ2-3	TGCAGCGTTGAAGATCGGATAGGGACAGATACGCAGTATTTT	CSVEDRIGTDTQYF
TRBD2	few	TRBV5-1	TRBJ2-5	TGCGCCAGCAAAATAGCGGGGGCCCAAGAGACCCAGTACTTC	CASKIAGAQETQYF
NA	many	TRBV20-1	TRBJ1-6	TGCAGCGCAGAAGTACTAGGGAGTTTATCCCTCCACTTT	CSAEVLGSLSLHF
NA	few	TRBV5-6	TRBJ2-3	TGTGCCAGCAGCTTACACAGGGGAGGGCCCCTGTATTTT	CASSLHRGGPLYF
TRBD1	NA	TRBV29-1	TRBJ1-1	TGCAGCGTTCGCCCGCAGGGGGCTATACTCATGAACACTGAAGCTTTCTTT	CSVRPQGAILMNTEAFF
TRBD2	few	TRBV29-1	TRBJ2-4	TGCAGCGTCGTACTAGCGGGGTCCGGGCTAGCCAAAAACATTCAGTACTTC	CSVVLAGSGLAKNIQYF
TRBD1	NA	TRBV20-1	TRBJ2-5	TGCAGTGCTAGAGATCCCCTAATCAGGGGGCTTATGGAGACCCAGTACTTC	CSARDPLIRGLMETQYF
TRBD1	NA	TRBV5-1	TRBJ2-1	TGCGCCAGCAGCTCCCGGACAGGGAGGAATGAGCAGTTCTTC	CASSSRTGRNEQFF
NA	few	TRBV6-5	TRBJ1-2	TGTGCCAGCAGTTACGCGGGGTTCTATGGCTACACCTTC	CASSYAGFYGYTF
NA	NA	TRBV18	TRBJ2-3	TGTGCCAGCTCACCGACGGCAGGAACAGATACGCAGTATTTT	CASSPTAGTDTQYF
TRBD1	NA	TRBV6-5	TRBJ1-4	TGTGCCAGCAGTTACTCGGGGACAGGAGATGAAAAACTGTTTTTT	CASSYSGTGDEKLFF
NA	NA	TRBV5-1	TRBJ2-2	TGCGCCAGCAGCCCTACAGGATCCCCCGGGGAGCTGTTTTTT	CASSPTGSPGELFF
NA	few	TRBV4-2	TRBJ2-2	TGTGCCAGCAGCCAAGTTGTTGGAAAGTGGGACGGGGAGCTGTTTTTT	CASSQVVGKWDGELFF